This T cell receptor (beta chain) was found in a study of blood T cell repertoires in COVID-19. Original data processing: Counts of nucleated cells, estimated from reference gene primer amplification, were obtained. The assay was immunoSEQ multiplex PCR, and TCRdb's table has in-frame clones only and misses some. From that table come the V and J calls and clone size; the DNA was used to work out D and trimming. The sample comprises about 78,000 clones, around 80% of which are singletons, and 5.8% rests with the top ten. The CDR3 is 14 amino acids. CDR1 and CDR2 from the germline V gene are SGHRS and YFSETQ. V lost 1 base and J lost 6; bases outside the gene matches: 0.

The rearrangement joins TRBV5-1 to TRBJ1-6; 8 bases match TRBD1. The sequenced sample was peripheral blood. The sequence derives from a man between 60 and 75 years old with active or convalescent COVID-19. CDR3 DNA sequence: TGCGCCAGCAGCTTGCAGGGGGCTAATTCACCCCTCCACTTT. Its protein product is CASSLQGANSPLHF. The full variable domain, completed using reference TRBV5-1 and TRBJ1-6, is KAGVTQTPRYLIKTRGQQVTLSCSPISGHRSVSWYQQTPGQGLQFLFEYFSETQRNKGNFPGRFSGRQFSNSRSEMNVSTLELGDSALYLCASSLQGANSPLHFGNGTRLTVT.